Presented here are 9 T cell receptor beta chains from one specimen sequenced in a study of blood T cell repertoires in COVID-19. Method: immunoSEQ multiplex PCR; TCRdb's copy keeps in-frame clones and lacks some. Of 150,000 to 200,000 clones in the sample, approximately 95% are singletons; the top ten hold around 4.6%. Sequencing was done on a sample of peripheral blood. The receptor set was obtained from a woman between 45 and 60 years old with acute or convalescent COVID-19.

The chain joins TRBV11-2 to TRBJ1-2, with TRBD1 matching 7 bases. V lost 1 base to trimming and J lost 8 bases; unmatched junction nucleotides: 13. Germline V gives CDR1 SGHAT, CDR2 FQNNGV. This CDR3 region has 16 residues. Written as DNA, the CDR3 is TGTGCCAGCAGCTTAGGTAGAGGGGGCGCGATGAGGGGCTACACCTTC. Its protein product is CASSLGRGGAMRGYTF.

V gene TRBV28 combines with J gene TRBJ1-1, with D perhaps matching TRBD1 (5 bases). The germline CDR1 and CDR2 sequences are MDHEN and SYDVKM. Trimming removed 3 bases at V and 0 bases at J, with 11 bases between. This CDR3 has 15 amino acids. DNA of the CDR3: TGTGCCAGCAGTTTTATCGACAGATTGAACACTGAAGCTTTCTTT. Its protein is CASSFIDRLNTEAFF.

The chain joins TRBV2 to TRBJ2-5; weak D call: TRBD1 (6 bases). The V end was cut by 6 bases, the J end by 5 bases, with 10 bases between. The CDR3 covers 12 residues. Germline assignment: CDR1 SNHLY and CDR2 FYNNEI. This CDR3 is CASSRGLETQYF. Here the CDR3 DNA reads TGTGCCAGCAGCAGGGGCCTGGAGACCCAGTACTTC.

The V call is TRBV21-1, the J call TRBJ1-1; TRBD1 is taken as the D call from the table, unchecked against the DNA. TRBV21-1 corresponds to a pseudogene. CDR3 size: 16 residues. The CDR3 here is CASSKVTARVNTEAFF. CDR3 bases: TGTGCCAGCAGCAAAGTAACGGCCAGGGTGAACACTGAAGCTTTCTTT.

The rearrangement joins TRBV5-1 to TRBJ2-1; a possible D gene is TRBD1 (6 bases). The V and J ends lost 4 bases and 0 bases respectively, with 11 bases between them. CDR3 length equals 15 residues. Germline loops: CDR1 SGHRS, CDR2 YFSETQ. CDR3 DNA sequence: TGCGCCAGCAGCGAACAGGGTAGCTCCTACAATGAGCAGTTCTTC. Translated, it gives CASSEQGSSYNEQFF.

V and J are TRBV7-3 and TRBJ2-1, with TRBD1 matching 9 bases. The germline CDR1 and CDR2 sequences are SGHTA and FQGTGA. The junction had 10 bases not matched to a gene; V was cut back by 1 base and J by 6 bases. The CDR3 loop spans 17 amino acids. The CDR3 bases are TGTGCCAGCAGCTTAAGGGACACGGGACAGGGACGCAATGAGCAGTTCTTC. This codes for CASSLRDTGQGRNEQFF.

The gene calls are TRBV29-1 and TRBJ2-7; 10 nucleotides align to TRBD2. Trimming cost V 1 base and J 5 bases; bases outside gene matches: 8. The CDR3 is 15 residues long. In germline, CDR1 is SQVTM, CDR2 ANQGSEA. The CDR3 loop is CSVEAPSGRVDEQYF. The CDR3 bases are TGCAGCGTTGAAGCCCCTAGCGGGAGAGTTGACGAGCAGTACTTC.

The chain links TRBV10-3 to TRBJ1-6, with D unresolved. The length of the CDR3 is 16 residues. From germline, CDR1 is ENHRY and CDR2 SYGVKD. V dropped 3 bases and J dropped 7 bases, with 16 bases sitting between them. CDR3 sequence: CAISEPLRQANSPLHF. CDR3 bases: TGTGCCATCAGTGAACCACTTCGACAAGCAAATTCACCCCTCCACTTT.

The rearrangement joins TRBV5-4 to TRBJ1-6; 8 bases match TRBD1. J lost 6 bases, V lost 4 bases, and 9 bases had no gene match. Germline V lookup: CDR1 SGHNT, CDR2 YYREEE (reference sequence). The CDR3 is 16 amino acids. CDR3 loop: CASSTSQGAGNSPLHF. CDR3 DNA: TGTGCCAGCAGCACGTCCCAGGGGGCAGGTAATTCACCCCTCCACTTT.